This T cell receptor beta chain is drawn from a study of beta chain features in type 1 diabetes. This clone was observed a handful of times. The sequenced template was cDNA made from the entire isolated RNA. TCRdb's table, derived via immunoSEQ multiplex PCR, lists solely in-frame clones and lacks some. This table has around 430,000 clones, over 25% appearing once. V lost 3 bases, J lost 10 bases, and 13 bases lay in between. The length of the CDR3 is 13 residues. Per germline, CDR1 GTSNPN and CDR2 SVGIG (reference sequence). V gene TRBV30 combines with J gene TRBJ1-6; D is unresolved. The specimen was naive CD4+ T cells from blood. The clonotype was recovered from a man between 18 and 29 years old in good health. This chain's CDR3 is CAWRLDLGSPLHF. The DNA for the CDR3 is TGTGCCTGGAGGCTCGACCTGGGGTCACCCCTCCACTTT.